This T cell receptor (beta chain) came from a study of blood T cells in healthy people across ages. The second PCR ran about 6 to 12 cycles with a sample-barcoded 5' primer and J-beta primers. From the 5' RACE reads, TCRdb called clonotypes with MiXCR, one entry per CDR3 protein. The repertoire holds 760,000 or so distinct CDR3 sequences, with roughly 25% as singletons. The CDR3 is 16 amino acids. V lost 0 bases and J 7 bases, leaving 16 bases between the germline ends. The germline gives CDR1 LNHNV, CDR2 YYDKDF (reference sequence). The same data also went into a second study, on T cells of mothers and their children. This second study notes: A few healthy Caucasian mothers, along with their six children, served as the donors. Related mother-child pairs showed slightly higher but non-significant overlap than unrelated pairs.

This sequence joins TRBV15 and TRBJ1-5, with D unclear. Source material: blood. This TCR was recovered from a boy under 18 in good health. This CDR3 reads CATSRDFGKEGQPQHF. CDR3 DNA sequence: TGTGCCACCAGCAGAGATTTTGGGAAGGAGGGCCAGCCCCAGCATTTT.